Below, 23 T cell receptor beta chains from the same sample are listed, as sequenced in a study of monozygotic twins with inflammatory bowel disease. TCRdb re-analyzed the 5' RACE reads; it lists each CDR3 protein once, without DNA. Its table records 300,000 to 400,000 distinct CDR3 sequences. Sequenced input: blood. These receptors were taken from a human donor with ulcerative colitis or Crohn's disease, or a healthy co-twin of an affected twin (not recorded which).

The genes are TRBV4-1 and TRBJ1-4; the TCRdb D gene call, TRBD1, has no DNA to confirm it. CDR3 size: 17 residues. CDR1 and CDR2 (germline): MGHRA, YSYEKL. The CDR3 sequence is CASSQDGRPGGWEKLFF.

The V and J genes are TRBV6-5 and TRBJ2-1; TCRdb names TRBD2, which stays unverified in the absence of DNA. The CDR3 totals 17 residues. Germline assignment: CDR1 MNHEY and CDR2 SVGAGI. The CDR3 is CASSYRASGKMSNEQFF.

The CDR3 here is CASSGQGAFGANVLTF. The chain has TRBV5-1 and TRBJ2-6; TCRdb's D call, TRBD1, is unchecked because there is no DNA. Germline loops: CDR1 SGHRS, CDR2 YFSETQ. CDR3 length: 16 amino acids.

The gene calls are TRBV20-1 and TRBJ2-1. The CDR3 is made up of 12 amino acids. Germline lookup yields CDR1 DFQATT and CDR2 SNEGSKA (reference sequence). The CDR3 region is CSARRSGYEQFF.

The V gene is TRBV20-1, the J gene TRBJ1-6; TCRdb selects TRBD1, and the lack of DNA leaves this call unchecked. Germline-derived CDR1 and CDR2 are DFQATT and SNEGSKA (reference sequence). The CDR3 runs to 14 residues. CDR3 region: CSAEYRDPNSPLHF.

The chain has TRBV24-1 and TRBJ2-6. Per germline, CDR1 KGHDR and CDR2 SFDVKD. The CDR3 covers 15 residues. The CDR3 is CATSARNTGANVLTF.

The chain couples TRBV5-4 to TRBJ2-1; the D gene TCRdb calls, TRBD2, cannot be checked with no DNA. Germline V gene lookup returns CDR1 SGHNT and CDR2 YYREEE (reference sequence). CDR3 size: 15 residues. CDR3 in amino acids: CASSLGLDGSNEQFF.

The genes are TRBV12-3 or TRBV12-4 and TRBJ2-1; lacking DNA, the TRBD2 call made by TCRdb goes unchecked. The CDR3 runs 14 residues. CDR3 sequence reads: CASRRGPVANEQFF.

This sequence joins TRBV4-1 and TRBJ2-3; TCRdb lists TRBD2, though no DNA is available to test this call. The CDR3 runs to 19 residues. From germline, CDR1 is MGHRA and CDR2 YSYEKL. This CDR3 reads CASSQEAPLSSGDTDTQYF.

CDR3 in amino acids: CASSPSGREDEQFF. V gene TRBV5-4 combines with J gene TRBJ2-1; TCRdb returns TRBD2, unconfirmable since there is no DNA. Germline CDR1 SGHNT, CDR2 YYREEE (reference sequence). This CDR3 contains 14 residues.

V is TRBV9 and J is TRBJ2-2; as DNA is missing, the TRBD1 call by TCRdb cannot be tested. Germline V CDR1 and CDR2: SGDLS, YYNGEE. CDR3 length equals 16 residues. The CDR3 spells CASSARDGTNTGELFF.

The chain employs TRBV20-1 and TRBJ1-6; TCRdb's assignment of TRBD1 cannot be checked, as there is no DNA. Germline V gives CDR1 DFQATT, CDR2 SNEGSKA (reference sequence). The CDR3 runs 15 residues. The CDR3 sequence: CSARVPGTGGSPLHF.

The chain recombines TRBV5-1 with TRBJ1-2; with no DNA, the TCRdb D assignment of TRBD1 cannot be verified. Germline V gene sequence: CDR1 SGHRS, CDR2 YFSETQ. The CDR3 extends over 14 amino acids. Here the CDR3 reads CASSLQGTDYGYTF.

The chain is built from TRBV5-1 and TRBJ1-6; the D call of TRBD1 rests on TCRdb alone, since no DNA is present to check it. The CDR3 runs to 15 residues. Germline loops: CDR1 SGHRS, CDR2 YFSETQ. This CDR3 reads CASSPRDIRNSPLHF.

V usage is TRBV5-4 and J usage is TRBJ2-2; TCRdb designates TRBD2, a call that cannot be tested without DNA. The CDR3 spans 16 residues. In germline, CDR1 is SGHNT, CDR2 YYREEE (reference sequence). The CDR3 is CASSLMTSGNTGELFF.

The V call is TRBV20-1, the J call TRBJ1-5; checking the TCRdb D call of TRBD1 is not possible without DNA. Germline CDR1 DFQATT, CDR2 SNEGSKA (reference sequence). This CDR3 contains 18 residues. CDR3 loop: CSARDSRKDPRGNQPQHF.

V gene TRBV5-6 combines with J gene TRBJ1-2; TCRdb designates TRBD1, a call that cannot be tested without DNA. Germline CDR1 reads SGHDT; CDR2 reads YYEEEE. CDR3 length equals 13 residues. CDR3 loop: CASSKEGVYGYTF.

The gene calls are TRBV20-1 and TRBJ1-4; as DNA is missing, the TRBD1 call by TCRdb cannot be tested. The CDR3 is 16 amino acids. Germline V gives CDR1 DFQATT, CDR2 SNEGSKA (reference sequence). The CDR3 loop reads CSARSGGAGLMEKLFF.

The V and J genes are TRBV20-1 and TRBJ2-1. The CDR3 sequence is 16 residues long. The germline V gene encodes CDR1 DFQATT and CDR2 SNEGSKA (reference sequence). The CDR3 region is CSARDRSGVSYNEQFF.

The chain has TRBV5-5 and TRBJ2-1; as DNA is missing, the TRBD2 call by TCRdb cannot be tested. CDR3 length: 13 amino acids. Germline V gene data show CDR1 as SGHKS and CDR2 as YYEKEE (reference sequence). CDR3 in amino acids: CASRKGLADEQFF.

The gene calls are TRBV9 and TRBJ2-3; lacking DNA, the TRBD1 call made by TCRdb goes unchecked. The CDR3 sequence is 17 residues long. Germline-derived CDR1 and CDR2 are SGDLS and YYNGEE. The CDR3: CASSVNPGGFSTDTQYF.

The CDR3 loop is CASSVNRNEGNQPQHF. This chain links TRBV7-2 with TRBJ1-5. There are 16 residues in the CDR3. Germline V gene data show CDR1 as SGHTA and CDR2 as FQGNSA.

The rearrangement uses TRBV5-1 and TRBJ2-5; TCRdb reports TRBD2, a call that lacks DNA to check it against. Looked up from germline, CDR1 is SGHRS and CDR2 is YFSETQ. The CDR3 is 11 amino acids. CDR3 protein: CASRLAETQYF.